Presented here are 19 T cell receptor beta chains from one specimen sequenced in a study of CD4+ T cells in melanoma. Sequencing used immunoSEQ multiplex PCR; TCRdb keeps in-frame clones, though not all of them. The table shows around 7,000 clones, with 69% occurring only once. Sequenced material: cells from a culture (not recorded whether cultured in vitro). The source of these receptors is a human donor with melanoma.

This clone was counted between two and nine times. The CDR3 region is CASGQRDQPQHF. DNA for the CDR3: TGTGCCAGCGGGCAACGGGATCAGCCCCAGCATTTT. The gene calls are TRBV27 and TRBJ1-5; D gene unclear. CDR3 length equals 12 residues. V dropped 8 bases and J dropped 5 bases, with 10 bases sitting between them. Germline V gene lookup returns CDR1 MNHEY and CDR2 SMNVEV (reference sequence).

This clone has more than one count but fewer than ten. This rearrangement joins TRBV30 to TRBJ2-6, with 7 bases that match TRBD1. Trimming took 4 bases from V and 4 from J; bases not matched to a gene: 7. This CDR3 is built from 15 residues. CDR1 is GTSNPN and CDR2 is SVGIG in the germline V gene (reference sequence). CDR3: CAWIHRGSGANVLTF. In DNA form, the CDR3 reads TGTGCCTGGATTCACAGGGGATCCGGGGCCAACGTCCTGACTTTC.

This clone came up once. This chain joins TRBV7-2 and TRBJ2-5, with D uncertain. Germline lookup yields CDR1 SGHTA and CDR2 FQGNSA. This CDR3 has 13 amino acids. Trimming cost V 2 bases and J 4 bases, with 8 bases left between them. The CDR3 bases are TGTGCCAGCAGCTTACCGGGTGTAGAGACCCAGTACTTC. It yields the protein CASSLPGVETQYF.

The chain links TRBV5-1 to TRBJ2-5, with D unclear. V lost 0 bases, J lost 4 bases, and 7 bases lay in between. Germline CDR1 is SGHRS and CDR2 is YFSETQ. This CDR3 is 13 amino acids long. This CDR3 reads CASSLAVSETQYF. The CDR3 coding sequence is TGCGCCAGCAGCTTGGCAGTCTCAGAGACCCAGTACTTC.

This clone is termed medium-sized (0.01 to 0.1%). This chain joins TRBV6-6 and TRBJ2-1; D gene unclear. The CDR3 has 13 amino acids. Trimming cost V 5 bases and J 9 bases, with 14 bases left between them. The germline CDR1 and CDR2 sequences are MNHNY and SVGAGI (reference sequence). CDR3 nucleotides: TGTGCCAGCAGTCCGTCAGTCTCCACTGAGCAGTTCTTC. This translates into CASSPSVSTEQFF.

Only a few counts were recorded for this clone. CDR3 nucleotide sequence: TGTGCCAGCAGCACGAGGACAGGGGAATGGACAGATACGCAGTATTTT. This translates into CASSTRTGEWTDTQYF. This chain uses TRBV14 with TRBJ2-3; 9 bases line up with TRBD1. Trimming at V came to 5 bases and at J to 3 bases, leaving 9 bases not matched to a gene. This CDR3 is 16 amino acids long. Germline V gene lookup returns CDR1 SGHDN and CDR2 FVKESK. The entire variable domain, with the rest obtained from reference TRBV14 and TRBJ2-3, is as follows: EAGVTQFPSHSVIEKGQTVTLRCDPISGHDNLYWYRRVMGKEIKFLLHFVKESKQDESGMPNNRFLAERTGGTYSTLKVQPAELEDSGVYFCASSTRTGEWTDTQYFGPGTRLTVL.

This clone turned up a few times. V usage is TRBV7-9 and J usage is TRBJ1-6; D uncertain. The CDR3 length is 13 residues. Germline CDR1 is SEHNR and CDR2 is FQNEAQ (reference sequence). V was pared by 1 base and J by 7 bases, with 5 bases between. The CDR3 nucleotides read TGTGCCAGCAGCTTAGTCGGAAATTCACCCCTCCACTTT. This sequence encodes CASSLVGNSPLHF.

With regard to this clone: Germline and junction disagree at one end, which may indicate a read error. This chain joins TRBV11-2 and TRBJ1-2; D perhaps matches TRBD1 (6 bases). The CDR3 totals 11 residues. Germline CDR1 and CDR2: SGHAT and FQNNGV. In DNA, the CDR3 is TGTGCCAGCAGCCGAGGACAGTCGGGTACTTTC. It translates to CASSRGQSGTF.

This clone was seen just once. J is TRBJ1-1 and V is TRBV6-5; no clear D. The germline gives CDR1 MNHEY, CDR2 SVGAGI. This CDR3 has 15 residues. The V gene lost 0 bases and the J gene lost 3 bases, with 11 bases spanning the gap. This CDR3 reads CASSYSRVWDTEAFF. The CDR3 nucleotides read TGTGCCAGCAGTTACTCAAGGGTATGGGACACTGAAGCTTTCTTT.

The rearrangement links TRBV5-5 to TRBJ1-6, with 7 bases fitting TRBD1. The V and J ends lost 3 bases and 10 bases, in that order; junction bases with no gene match: 10. The CDR3 runs to 15 residues. Germline-derived CDR1 and CDR2 are SGHKS and YYEKEE (reference sequence). The CDR3 region has the DNA TGTGCCAGCAGCTACGCCCCCGGGACAGCCTCACCCCTCCACTTT. Its translation is CASSYAPGTASPLHF.

The V call is TRBV7-2, the J call TRBJ2-5, with 9 bases fitting TRBD1. Germline V gene sequence: CDR1 SGHTA, CDR2 FQGNSA. This CDR3 has 13 amino acids. The V and J ends lost 6 bases and 4 bases, in that order; junction bases with no gene match: 3. CDR3 bases: TGTGCCAGCAGTCGGACAGGGGCAGAGACCCAGTACTTC. This translates into CASSRTGAETQYF.

V is TRBV10-3 and J is TRBJ2-1, with 8 bases aligning to TRBD1. The CDR3 has 12 amino acids. V lost 3 bases and J lost 9; bases outside the gene matches: 1. Germline V gives CDR1 ENHRY, CDR2 SYGVKD. CDR3 in DNA: TGTGCCATCAGTGACCAGGGGGCTGAGCAGTTCTTC. This gives the protein CAISDQGAEQFF.

The J gene is TRBJ1-2, the V gene TRBV19; no clear D gene. V gave up 3 bases and J gave up 5 bases, with 10 bases separating them. The CDR3 loop spans 13 amino acids. Per the germline V gene, CDR1 is LNHDA and CDR2 is SQIVND (reference sequence). DNA of the CDR3: TGTGCCAGTAGTATCGAACAGTTATATGGCTACACCTTC. This sequence encodes CASSIEQLYGYTF.

The chain combines TRBV9 with TRBJ1-2; no clear D gene. The germline V gene has CDR1 SGDLS and CDR2 YYNGEE. The CDR3 spans 14 residues. Trimming cost V 0 bases and J 0 bases, with 6 bases left between them. CDR3 protein: CASSVDSANYGYTF. CDR3 bases: TGTGCCAGCAGCGTAGATTCGGCTAACTATGGCTACACCTTC.

This clone came up a few times. The chain combines TRBV19 with TRBJ1-5; unclear D gene. The CDR3 is 12 amino acids. Deletions cut 5 bases from V and 3 bases from J, with 5 bases between. CDR1 is LNHDA and CDR2 is SQIVND in the germline V gene (reference sequence). CDR3 region: CASSGHNQPQHF. The CDR3 DNA follows: TGTGCCAGTAGTGGGCACAATCAGCCCCAGCATTTT.

V is TRBV10-3 and J is TRBJ2-3; D not certain. Germline V gene sequence: CDR1 ENHRY, CDR2 SYGVKD. The CDR3 runs to 12 residues. Trimming took 3 bases from V and 8 from J, leaving 9 bases between them. The CDR3 nucleotides are TGTGCCATCAGTGACCCGCCGGGTACGCAGTATTTT. Translating gives CAISDPPGTQYF.

This clone was detected once. V gene TRBV27 combines with J gene TRBJ1-2; tentative D call: TRBD1 (6 bases). This CDR3 has 11 amino acids. V dropped 6 bases and J dropped 8 bases, with 10 bases sitting between them. CDR1 MNHEY and CDR2 SMNVEV come from the germline V gene (reference sequence). In DNA form, the CDR3 reads TGTGCCAGCAGACAGGGTTGGGGCTACACCTTC. As protein: CASRQGWGYTF.

The V and J genes are TRBV28 and TRBJ1-2, with D perhaps TRBD1 (6 bases). CDR3 size: 12 residues. V lost 9 bases and J lost 6, with 14 bases in between. Germline V gene data show CDR1 as MDHEN and CDR2 as SYDVKM. CDR3 sequence reads: CASRKQGDGYTF. CDR3 sequence (DNA): TGTGCCAGTAGAAAACAGGGCGATGGCTACACCTTC.

The J gene is TRBJ1-6, the V gene TRBV7-8; D is ambiguous. This CDR3 is 16 amino acids long. Germline CDR1 reads SGHVS; CDR2 reads FQNEAQ. V was trimmed by 5 bases and J by 6 bases, leaving 17 bases between them. CDR3 DNA: TGTGCCAGCAGCCCTAGGCCGGAAATCAGTAATTCACCCCTCCACTTT. Amino acid sequence: CASSPRPEISNSPLHF.